The TCR beta chain described here comes from a study of post-analysis software for immune sequencing data. Unique-molecular-identifier-tagged TCR beta cDNA libraries were used. TCRdb re-derived calls from the PCR reads in MiXCR, one entry per CDR3 protein. The profile shows hundreds of thousands of distinct CDR3 sequences, 44% of them singletons. As concerns this clonotype: Antigen unknown.

Overall study findings and caveats: Roughly 5 TRBV segments (TRBV5-6, TRBV5-1 and TRBV20-1 among them) occurred more frequently in patients than in controls.

Between the trimmed V and J ends, which lost 0 bases and 6 bases, there was a span of 9 bases. Germline CDR1 SGHRS, CDR2 YFSETQ. CDR3 length equals 13 residues. The sample taken for sequencing was blood. The origin of this receptor is a girl aged 10 to 17 with multiple sclerosis. The chain has TRBV5-1 and TRBJ2-5, with D unresolved. The CDR3 sequence is CASSLDSWKTQYF. The CDR3 DNA reads TGCGCCAGCAGCTTGGACTCCTGGAAGACCCAGTACTTC.